This TCR beta chain emerged from a study of blood T cell repertoires in COVID-19. Study-wide background: Spain, Italy and the United States supplied samples that represented acute and convalescent COVID-19. Sources were T cells, B-cell-depleted T cells, or PBMCs; the material itself was cDNA or gDNA.

The authors' processing: Estimation of nucleated cell counts was performed using reference gene primer amplification. The repertoire was sequenced with immunoSEQ multiplex PCR; TCRdb's copy has only in-frame clones and lacks some. V and J calls and clone size are copied from that table; D and trimming were computed from the DNA. The sample has around 480,000 clones, approximately 88% seen once. V lost 5 bases and J lost 4, with 14 bases in between. CDR3 length: 13 residues. Germline V gives CDR1 SQVTM, CDR2 ANQGSEA. The Seattle patients, enrolled during active infection, were followed longitudinally. The TCR sequence derives from a woman aged 45-65 years with COVID-19, enrolled during active disease. The J gene is TRBJ1-1, the V gene TRBV29-1; D is perhaps TRBD1 (5 bases). The sequenced sample consisted of peripheral blood. The DNA of the CDR3 is TGCAGCGTTTCCGGGGGGGGAGGCACTGAAGCTTTCTTT. Translated: CSVSGGGGTEAFF.